Below are 18 T cell receptor beta chains sequenced from a single sample in a study of blood T cell repertoires in COVID-19 (dated by TCRdb to the early 2020s). The library relied on the immunoSEQ multiplex PCR assay. The table was pulled from immuneACCESS by TCRdb, which kept in-frame rearrangements only. Such tables lose some clones; where checked, under half of the loss comes from unresolved V genes, and the rest has no known cause. The sample contains around 110,000 clones, 60% to 85% of them found a single time. The top ten hold approximately 4.5% of the sample. The sample consisted of peripheral blood. The receptors stem from a man between 65 and 85 years old with acute or convalescent COVID-19.

The V call is TRBV9, the J call TRBJ2-3; 7 bases align to TRBD2. The CDR3 extends over 15 amino acids. Germline assignment: CDR1 SGDLS and CDR2 YYNGEE. V shed 2 bases, J shed 2 bases, and the junction held 5 bases outside the gene matches. CDR3 nucleotides: TGTGCCAGCAGCGTCGCTAGCGGAACCACAGATACGCAGTATTTT. Protein sequence: CASSVASGTTDTQYF.

The chain is built from TRBV19 and TRBJ2-7; 11 positions agree with TRBD1. The CDR3 length is 16 residues. The germline V gene has CDR1 LNHDA and CDR2 SQIVND (reference sequence). The trim removed 4 bases at V and 5 bases at J, leaving 10 bases unmatched. This CDR3 reads CASSTGGTGGYHEQYF. DNA for the CDR3: TGTGCCAGTAGTACGGGCGGGACAGGGGGTTACCACGAGCAGTACTTC.

The chain combines TRBV6-5 with TRBJ1-3; D may be TRBD1 (5 bases). Germline CDR1 reads MNHEY; CDR2 reads SVGAGI. Trimming took off 11 bases at V and 3 bases at J, with 17 bases between the two ends. The CDR3 loop spans 14 amino acids. CDR3 coding DNA: TGTGCCCTGGAAGGCGGGGGAAGTGGAAACACCATATATTTT. It yields the protein CALEGGGSGNTIYF.

V is TRBV7-8 and J is TRBJ2-1; 12 bases line up with TRBD1. V dropped 5 bases and J dropped 6; count of bases not matched to a gene: 8. CDR3 length equals 16 residues. Germline assignment: CDR1 SGHVS and CDR2 FQNEAQ. CDR3 DNA: TGTGCCAGCAGCCCTAGAATGGGACAGGGGGCCAATGAGCAGTTCTTC. Translating it yields CASSPRMGQGANEQFF.

This chain joins TRBV7-9 and TRBJ1-2; a possible D gene is TRBD1 (6 bases). Trimming stripped 5 bases from V and 4 bases from J, with 8 bases between. Germline V gene sequence: CDR1 SEHNR, CDR2 FQNEAQ (reference sequence). CDR3 length: 12 residues. CDR3 amino acids: CASSPDSYGYTF. DNA for the CDR3: TGTGCCAGCAGCCCGGACAGCTATGGCTACACCTTC.

The V call is TRBV9, the J call TRBJ2-5, with a possible D match to TRBD1 (5 bases). CDR3 length: 15 residues. Germline V gene sequence: CDR1 SGDLS, CDR2 YYNGEE. V was cut by 4 bases and J by 1 base, with 14 bases left in between. The CDR3 DNA follows: TGTGCCAGCAGCTCCCCCCAGGGAATCCAAGAGACCCAGTACTTC. It codes for CASSSPQGIQETQYF.

The chain links TRBV19 to TRBJ2-4; 15 bases are a match to TRBD2. CDR3 length: 18 residues. After removal of 5 bases from V and 9 bases from J, the junction contained 14 bases not matched to a gene. Germline-derived CDR1 and CDR2 are LNHDA and SQIVND (reference sequence). As DNA, the CDR3 is TGTGCCAGTAGTGCACTCGGGACTAGCGGGGGGATAAGGAGCATTCAGTACTTC. This gives the protein CASSALGTSGGIRSIQYF. Looking up the rest from reference TRBV19 and TRBJ2-4 gives the full variable domain: DGGITQSPKYLFRKEGQNVTLSCEQNLNHDAMYWYRQDPGQGLRLIYYSQIVNDFQKGDIAEGYSVSREKKESFPLTVTSAQKNPTAFYLCASSALGTSGGIRSIQYFGAGTRLSVL.

The chain combines TRBV7-2 with TRBJ2-7; 7 bases map to TRBD1. The junction had 6 bases not matched to a gene; V was cut back by 4 bases and J by 3 bases. This CDR3 region has 14 residues. Germline V gene sequence: CDR1 SGHTA, CDR2 FQGNSA. The chain's CDR3 is CASSSPGQIYEQYF. In DNA form, the CDR3 reads TGTGCCAGCAGCTCTCCGGGACAGATCTACGAGCAGTACTTC.

This chain connects TRBV19 to TRBJ2-1; D is unclear. The V end lost 0 bases, the J end lost 5 bases, and 8 bases lay between the germline ends. The CDR3 is 14 residues long. Germline values: CDR1 LNHDA, CDR2 SQIVND (reference sequence). CDR3 DNA sequence: TGTGCCAGTAGTATAGATCCCAGAAACAATGAGCAGTTCTTC. Translated: CASSIDPRNNEQFF.

The V gene is TRBV5-8, the J gene TRBJ2-3, with 9 bases lining up with TRBD2. With 2 bases clipped from V and 2 bases from J, the junction kept 6 bases outside the gene matches. CDR1 is SGHTS and CDR2 is YDEGEE in the germline V gene. This CDR3 has 16 amino acids. CDR3 amino acids: CASSFGSGSYTDTQYF. CDR3 nucleotides: TGTGCCAGCAGCTTCGGTAGCGGGAGCTACACAGATACGCAGTATTTT. Together with reference TRBV5-8 and TRBJ2-3, the CDR3 gives the full variable domain: EAGVTQSPTHLIKTRGQQATLRCSPISGHTSVYWYQQALGLGLQFLLWYDEGEERNRGNFPPRFSGRQFPNYSSELNVNALELEDSALYLCASSFGSGSYTDTQYFGPGTRLTVL.

This chain joins TRBV9 and TRBJ2-2, with D hard to call. V gave up 0 bases and J gave up 7 bases, with 4 bases separating them. Looked up from germline, CDR1 is SGDLS and CDR2 is YYNGEE. This CDR3 has 12 amino acids. CDR3: CASSVAIGELFF. The CDR3 nucleotides read TGTGCCAGCAGCGTAGCTATCGGGGAGCTGTTTTTT. The whole variable domain, remainder taken from reference TRBV9 and TRBJ2-2, is DSGVTQTPKHLITATGQRVTLRCSPRSGDLSVYWYQQSLDQGLQFLIQYYNGEERAKGNILERFSAQQFPDLHSELNLSSLELGDSALYFCASSVAIGELFFGEGSRLTVL.

V and J are TRBV10-2 and TRBJ2-5; TRBD2 is a possible D gene (6 bases). Germline values: CDR1 WSHSY, CDR2 SAAADI. CDR3 length: 13 amino acids. V dropped 6 bases and J dropped 2 bases, with 10 bases sitting between them. DNA for the CDR3: TGCGCCAGCAGAGGTAGCGGACAAGAGACCCAGTACTTC. The encoded protein is CASRGSGQETQYF.

This chain joins TRBV5-6 and TRBJ2-5, with D possibly TRBD2 on 5 matching bases. Per the germline V gene, CDR1 is SGHDT and CDR2 is YYEEEE. V lost 4 bases and J lost 2, with 12 bases in between. The CDR3 is 14 residues long. The CDR3 region is CASSPGVDQETQYF. The CDR3 DNA is TGTGCCAGCAGCCCCGGGGTCGATCAAGAGACCCAGTACTTC.

J is TRBJ1-5 and V is TRBV6-1; 8 nucleotides agree with TRBD1. Trimming at V came to 5 bases and at J to 2 bases, leaving 11 bases not matched to a gene. Germline V CDR1 and CDR2: MNHNS, SASEGT. The CDR3 runs to 17 residues. The CDR3 sequence is CASSKGQGLIGNQPQHF. CDR3 coding DNA: TGTGCCAGCAGTAAAGGACAGGGTTTGATTGGCAATCAGCCCCAGCATTTT.

V and J are TRBV2 and TRBJ2-3; 13 nucleotides line up with TRBD2. Losses at the gene ends were 6 bases for V and 1 base for J; bases not matched to a gene: 1. Germline CDR1 reads SNHLY; CDR2 reads FYNNEI. The CDR3 is made up of 15 amino acids. CDR3 sequence (DNA): TGTGCCAGCAGCGGACTAGCGGGGGGCACAGATACGCAGTATTTT. Protein sequence: CASSGLAGGTDTQYF. Using reference TRBV2 and TRBJ2-3 for the parts outside the CDR3, the full variable domain is EPEVTQTPSHQVTQMGQEVILRCVPISNHLYFYWYRQILGQKVEFLVSFYNNEISEKSEIFDDQFSVERPDGSNFTLKIRSTKLEDSAMYFCASSGLAGGTDTQYFGPGTRLTVL.

This chain joins TRBV7-8 and TRBJ1-2, with TRBD1 as a possible D gene (5 bases). V was shortened by 7 bases and J by 5 bases, with 20 bases between the two germline ends. CDR1 SGHVS and CDR2 FQNEAQ come from the germline V gene. This CDR3 has 15 residues. The CDR3 nucleotides are TGTGCCAGCACCGACGTACTCACAGGTTTTTATGGCTACACCTTC. Its translation is CASTDVLTGFYGYTF.

The chain recombines TRBV19 with TRBJ2-5; tentatively, D is TRBD1 (6 bases). CDR1 and CDR2 (germline): LNHDA, SQIVND (reference sequence). The CDR3 totals 14 residues. Between the trimmed V and J ends, which lost 6 bases and 7 bases, there was a span of 18 bases. CDR3 amino acids: CASRTGQFLGTQYF. The DNA for the CDR3 is TGTGCCAGTAGGACCGGACAGTTCTTAGGGACCCAGTACTTC.

The count of this clone is one. V usage is TRBV19 and J usage is TRBJ2-2, with D unresolved. Trimming removed 1 base at V and 10 bases at J, with 13 bases between. CDR3 length: 14 amino acids. Per germline, CDR1 LNHDA and CDR2 SQIVND (reference sequence). CDR3 amino acids: CASSIGQFEVELFF. CDR3 nucleotides: TGTGCCAGTAGTATAGGGCAGTTCGAAGTGGAGCTGTTTTTT.